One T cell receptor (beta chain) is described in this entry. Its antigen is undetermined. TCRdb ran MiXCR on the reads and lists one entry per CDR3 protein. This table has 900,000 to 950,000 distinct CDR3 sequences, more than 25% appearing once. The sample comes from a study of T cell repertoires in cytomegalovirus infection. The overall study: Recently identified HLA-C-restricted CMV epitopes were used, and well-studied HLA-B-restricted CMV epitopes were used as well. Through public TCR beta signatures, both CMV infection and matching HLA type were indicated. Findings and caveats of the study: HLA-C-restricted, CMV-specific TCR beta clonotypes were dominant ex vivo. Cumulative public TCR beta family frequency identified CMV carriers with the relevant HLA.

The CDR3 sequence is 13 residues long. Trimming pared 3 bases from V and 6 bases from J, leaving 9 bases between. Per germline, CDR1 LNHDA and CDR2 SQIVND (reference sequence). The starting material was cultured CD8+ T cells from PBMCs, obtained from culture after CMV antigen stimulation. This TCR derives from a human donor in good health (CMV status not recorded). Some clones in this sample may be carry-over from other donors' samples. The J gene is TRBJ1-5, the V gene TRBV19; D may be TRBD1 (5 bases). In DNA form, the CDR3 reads TGTGCCAGTAGTATCGCGGGGCGTCAGCCCCAGCATTTT. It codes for CASSIAGRQPQHF.